Each of the 32 T cell receptor beta chains below was sequenced from the same sample in a study of cytomegalovirus exposure and HLA in healthy donors (dated by TCRdb to 2015 to 2018). Receptor amplification or capture employed the immunoSEQ multiplex PCR assay. A mixture of 60 forward primers for TCR Vbeta segments and 13 reverse primers for TCR Jbeta segments was used in the multiplex PCR. What TCRdb holds here is the immuneACCESS table cut down to in-frame rearrangements. Part of the clones is not present; checked against another copy, under half of the missing clones reflect an unresolved V gene, and the others are unexplained. Here the sample has roughly 140,000 clones; around three fifths occur a single time. Roughly 3.1% of the sample is taken by the ten largest. Material for sequencing was PBMCs. The receptor source for this set is a woman in her twenties or thirties in good health and CMV-seropositive.

The rearrangement links TRBV29-1 to TRBJ1-1; TRBD1 aligns across 7 bases. This CDR3 contains 13 residues. Germline CDR1 is SQVTM and CDR2 is ANQGSEA. V trimming: 5 bases; J trimming: 1 base; junction bases outside the gene matches: 4. The CDR3, as DNA: TGCAGCGTTCAGACAGGGAGGAACACTGAAGCTTTCTTT. It translates to CSVQTGRNTEAFF. The full variable domain, completed using reference TRBV29-1 and TRBJ1-1, is SAVISQKPSRDICQRGTSLTIQCQVDSQVTMMFWYRQQPGQSLTLIATANQGSEATYESGFVIDKFPISRPNLTFSTLTVSNMSPEDSSIYLCSVQTGRNTEAFFGQGTRLTVV.

The CDR3 spells CASSRGAAGADGTEAFF. CDR3 nucleotide sequence: TGTGCCAGCAGCCGCGGAGCCGCAGGGGCAGATGGCACTGAAGCTTTCTTT. The chain has TRBV7-2 and TRBJ1-1; the D gene is possibly TRBD1 (6 bases). This CDR3 region has 17 residues. V lost 5 bases, J lost 4 bases, and 23 bases lay in between. In germline, CDR1 is SGHTA, CDR2 FQGNSA.

This clone has more than one count but fewer than ten. The chain carries TRBV7-6 and TRBJ2-1; D is possibly TRBD2 (6 bases). The CDR3 loop spans 15 amino acids. The V and J ends lost 5 bases and 8 bases respectively, with 19 bases between them. Germline V CDR1 and CDR2: SGHVS, FNYEAQ. The CDR3 spells CASSHGTFASDEQFF. CDR3 nucleotide sequence: TGTGCCAGCAGCCATGGGACTTTTGCTAGCGATGAGCAGTTCTTC.

This clone was observed a few times. The chain recombines TRBV13 with TRBJ1-1; 10 bases fit TRBD1. The V segment lost 5 bases and the J segment 2 bases; nucleotides outside the gene matches: 5. The germline gives CDR1 PRHDT, CDR2 FYEKMQ (reference sequence). This CDR3 spans 15 amino acids. In nucleotides, the CDR3 is TGTGCCAGCAGCCCCCGGACAGGGGGTAACACTGAAGCTTTCTTT. It yields the protein CASSPRTGGNTEAFF.

This chain links TRBV9 with TRBJ2-2, with 7 nucleotides matching TRBD1. This CDR3 region has 16 residues. Germline CDR1 reads SGDLS; CDR2 reads YYNGEE. After removal of 2 bases from V and 4 bases from J, the junction contained 8 bases not matched to a gene. The CDR3 DNA reads as TGTGCCAGCAGCGTTACCGGGACAGACCTCACCGGGGAGCTGTTTTTT. As protein: CASSVTGTDLTGELFF.

This clone has just a few counts. V gene TRBV5-8 combines with J gene TRBJ1-4, with no clear D. V shed 6 bases and J shed 8 bases, with 17 bases lying between them. The CDR3 runs 14 residues. The V gene's germline CDR1 is SGHTS and CDR2 YDEGEE. The CDR3 nucleotides read TGTGCCAGCATCTCGCGGCCTGGGAGGGAAAAACTGTTTTTT. As protein: CASISRPGREKLFF.

The V call is TRBV2, the J call TRBJ1-2; D gene uncertain. CDR1 SNHLY and CDR2 FYNNEI come from the germline V gene. V was trimmed by 3 bases and J by 4 bases, leaving 12 bases between them. The CDR3 is made up of 14 amino acids. The CDR3 sequence is CASSDPPGTYGYTF. Here the CDR3 DNA reads TGTGCCAGCAGTGACCCCCCGGGTACCTATGGCTACACCTTC.

In nucleotides, the CDR3 is TGTGCTACCTCCAAGGGGGCCGCAAATACAGATACGCAGTATTTT. This codes for CATSKGAANTDTQYF. The V gene is TRBV2, the J gene TRBJ2-3; 7 bases are a match to TRBD1. Germline V lookup: CDR1 SNHLY, CDR2 FYNNEI. The CDR3 totals 15 residues.

This clone was picked up a small number of times. The chain recombines TRBV2 with TRBJ2-3; 7 bases are a match to TRBD2. Germline V gene sequence: CDR1 SNHLY, CDR2 FYNNEI. The CDR3 runs to 13 residues. V was clipped by 6 bases and J by 2 bases; unmatched bases: 2. The CDR3 region is CASRRGDTDTQYF. CDR3 nucleotides: TGTGCCAGCAGACGGGGGGACACAGATACGCAGTATTTT. The complete variable domain, with remaining parts taken from reference TRBV2 and TRBJ2-3, reads EPEVTQTPSHQVTQMGQEVILRCVPISNHLYFYWYRQILGQKVEFLVSFYNNEISEKSEIFDDQFSVERPDGSNFTLKIRSTKLEDSAMYFCASRRGDTDTQYFGPGTRLTVL.

The table lists this clone with a few counts. The chain combines TRBV4-1 with TRBJ2-7; a weak D match, TRBD1 (5 bases). Trimming cost V 1 base and J 6 bases, with 22 bases left between them. CDR3 size: 17 residues. Germline V lookup: CDR1 MGHRA, CDR2 YSYEKL. The DNA for the CDR3 is TGCGCCAGCAGCCAAGGACCGTTACACAGTTCTACAGGCGAGCAGTACTTC. Protein sequence: CASSQGPLHSSTGEQYF.

In this sample, this clone turned up a few times. The V call is TRBV29-1, the J call TRBJ2-7, with D maybe TRBD2 (6 bases). This CDR3 is 12 amino acids long. Trimming took off 7 bases at V and 0 bases at J, with 10 bases between the two ends. Germline CDR1 SQVTM, CDR2 ANQGSEA. As DNA, the CDR3 is TGCAGCGCAACCGGGAGCTCCTACGAGCAGTACTTC. Protein product: CSATGSSYEQYF.

Only one count was recorded for this clone. The rearrangement uses TRBV28 and TRBJ1-2; 7 bases fit TRBD1. Germline CDR1 reads MDHEN; CDR2 reads SYDVKM. V shed 6 bases and J 8 bases; nucleotides not matched to a gene: 15. The CDR3 totals 15 residues. Written as DNA, the CDR3 is TGTGCCAGCAGCGATCCGGGACAGCGGCCTGAGGGCTACACCTTC. Translated, it gives CASSDPGQRPEGYTF.

This rearrangement joins TRBV10-3 to TRBJ1-1, with D possibly matching TRBD1 (6 bases). V dropped 5 bases and J dropped 5 bases, with 15 bases sitting between them. The CDR3 is made up of 14 amino acids. Looked up from germline, CDR1 is ENHRY and CDR2 is SYGVKD. The CDR3 loop is CAISTADSRTEAFF. The DNA for the CDR3 is TGTGCCATCAGTACAGCGGACAGTCGGACTGAAGCTTTCTTT.

In nucleotides, the CDR3 is TGTGCCAGCAGTAAACGACAGGGGGATAATTCACCCCTCCACTTT. Translation: CASSKRQGDNSPLHF. V gene TRBV27 combines with J gene TRBJ1-6, with 9 nucleotides matching TRBD1. With 5 bases clipped from V and 5 bases from J, the junction kept 4 bases outside the gene matches. The CDR3 covers 15 residues. CDR1 and CDR2 from the germline V gene are MNHEY and SMNVEV (reference sequence).

V is TRBV9 and J is TRBJ2-1, with 9 positions matching TRBD2. The CDR3 contains 16 residues. Germline CDR1 reads SGDLS; CDR2 reads YYNGEE. Trimming removed 2 bases from V and 8 bases from J; junction bases left unmatched: 11. DNA for the CDR3: TGTGCCAGCAGCGTCGCCGGGACTAGCTCTGACGATGAGCAGTTCTTC. Amino acid sequence: CASSVAGTSSDDEQFF.

This clone has only one observation. The rearrangement uses TRBV27 and TRBJ1-2; D remains ambiguous. The CDR3 runs to 14 residues. The germline V and J ends were trimmed by 7 bases and 2 bases, with 14 bases remaining between them. Germline V gene data show CDR1 as MNHEY and CDR2 as SMNVEV (reference sequence). This chain's CDR3 is CASNRAGNNYGYTF. In DNA form, the CDR3 reads TGTGCCAGCAATAGGGCGGGAAACAACTATGGCTACACCTTC.

The V and J genes are TRBV6-4 and TRBJ2-1, with D possibly TRBD2 on 5 matching bases. Germline V gives CDR1 MRHNA, CDR2 SNTAGT. CDR3 length: 15 amino acids. The V gene lost 11 bases and the J gene lost 6 bases, with 23 bases spanning the gap. CDR3 sequence: CASRLVGIGSNEQFF. The CDR3 nucleotides are TGTGCCTCGAGACTGGTCGGGATTGGGTCCAATGAGCAGTTCTTC.

This sequence joins TRBV2 and TRBJ2-7; unclear D gene. Germline values: CDR1 SNHLY, CDR2 FYNNEI. The V end lost 7 bases, the J end lost 2 bases, and 15 bases lay between the germline ends. The CDR3 has 14 residues. The CDR3 sequence: CASTPSGLAYEQYF. The CDR3 nucleotides are TGTGCCAGCACTCCCTCGGGTCTTGCCTACGAGCAGTACTTC.

The table lists this clone with a few counts. V and J are TRBV18 and TRBJ2-7; perhaps TRBD1 as D (5 bases). V lost 3 bases to trimming and J lost 3 bases, with 15 bases between them. This CDR3 spans 15 amino acids. CDR1 and CDR2 from the germline V gene are KGHSH and LQKENI. The CDR3 region has the DNA TGTGCCAGCTCACCTTCGAGACAGCCTTACTACGAGCAGTACTTC. Encoded protein: CASSPSRQPYYEQYF.

The rearrangement uses TRBV5-1 and TRBJ2-3, with D maybe TRBD2 (6 bases). There are 14 residues in the CDR3. V gave up 0 bases and J gave up 6 bases, with 11 bases separating them. Looked up from germline, CDR1 is SGHRS and CDR2 is YFSETQ. The CDR3 loop reads CASSLVGRSDTQYF. Written as DNA, the CDR3 is TGCGCCAGCAGCTTGGTAGGGAGGTCGGATACGCAGTATTTT. Combining the CDR3 with reference TRBV5-1 and TRBJ2-3 gives the whole variable domain KAGVTQTPRYLIKTRGQQVTLSCSPISGHRSVSWYQQTPGQGLQFLFEYFSETQRNKGNFPGRFSGRQFSNSRSEMNVSTLELGDSALYLCASSLVGRSDTQYFGPGTRLTVL.

This clone showed up many times. The J gene is TRBJ1-4, the V gene TRBV19; maybe TRBD1 (5 bases). Germline V gives CDR1 LNHDA, CDR2 SQIVND (reference sequence). V was trimmed by 6 bases and J by 2 bases, leaving 13 bases between them. This CDR3 is 15 amino acids long. In nucleotides, the CDR3 is TGTGCCAGTAGCCGACAGATTGCGACTAATGAAAAACTGTTTTTT. It encodes CASSRQIATNEKLFF.

The rearrangement joins TRBV7-2 to TRBJ1-3; TRBD1 agrees at 7 bases. After removal of 5 bases from V and 0 bases from J, the junction contained 7 bases not matched to a gene. CDR3 size: 16 residues. The germline V gene encodes CDR1 SGHTA and CDR2 FQGNSA. In DNA, the CDR3 is TGTGCCAGCAGCCTTGGACAGGTTAGCTCTGGAAACACCATATATTTT. This codes for CASSLGQVSSGNTIYF.

This clone was counted once. This chain links TRBV5-1 with TRBJ2-7; 12 bases agree with TRBD2. CDR1 is SGHRS, CDR2 YFSETQ, per germline. The CDR3 loop spans 19 amino acids. V shed 1 base, J shed 1 base, and the junction held 12 bases outside the gene matches. DNA for the CDR3: TGCGCCAGCAGCTTGAGGGCACTAGCGGGGGGAAGCGCGTCCTACGAGCAGTACTTC. Translation: CASSLRALAGGSASYEQYF.

CDR3 residues: CAISEPGTSNYGYTF. Here the CDR3 DNA reads TGTGCCATCAGTGAGCCTGGGACATCGAACTATGGCTACACCTTC. The rearrangement uses TRBV10-3 and TRBJ1-2, with D maybe TRBD1 (6 bases). The V gene lost 2 bases and the J gene lost 2 bases, with 12 bases spanning the gap. The CDR3 is 15 amino acids. Looked up from germline, CDR1 is ENHRY and CDR2 is SYGVKD.

The chain joins TRBV4-2 to TRBJ1-1; 7 bases align to TRBD1. Germline V CDR1 and CDR2: LGHNA, YNFKEQ. J lost 0 bases, V lost 4 bases, and 8 bases had no gene match. The length of the CDR3 is 16 residues. This chain's CDR3 is CASSPLPGQMNTEAFF. The CDR3 nucleotides read TGTGCCAGCAGCCCCCTACCGGGACAGATGAACACTGAAGCTTTCTTT.

This clone was counted a few times. In DNA, the CDR3 is TGTGCCAGCATCGGACTAGCGGGAGAAGGTAGCGACGAGCAGTACTTC. Amino acid sequence: CASIGLAGEGSDEQYF. The V call is TRBV27, the J call TRBJ2-7; 13 positions agree with TRBD2. The CDR3 contains 16 residues. With V trimmed by 7 bases and J by 5 bases, 11 bases remained unmatched. The germline V gene encodes CDR1 MNHEY and CDR2 SMNVEV (reference sequence).

This clone was seen a handful of times. V is TRBV11-3 and J is TRBJ2-1; D possibly corresponds to TRBD1 (6 bases). This CDR3 region has 14 residues. Trimming left V 9 bases short and J 0 bases short, with 12 bases between. In germline, CDR1 is SGHNT, CDR2 YENEEA. The CDR3 nucleotides read TGTGCCAGTTCCACAGGGTACTCCTACAATGAGCAGTTCTTC. Encoded protein: CASSTGYSYNEQFF.

The chain couples TRBV4-1 to TRBJ2-1; TRBD2 matches at 12 bases. CDR1 MGHRA and CDR2 YSYEKL come from the germline V gene. The ends lost 7 bases at V and 7 bases at J; junction bases unmatched: 20. The CDR3 is 19 amino acids. The CDR3 region is CASNQRGSRLAGVTNEQFF. In nucleotides, the CDR3 is TGCGCCAGCAACCAGAGGGGCAGCCGACTAGCGGGAGTAACGAATGAGCAGTTCTTC.

The chain couples TRBV9 to TRBJ2-3; TRBD1 is a possible D gene (5 bases). Trimming pared 4 bases from V and 1 base from J, leaving 10 bases between. CDR3 length equals 14 residues. Germline V gene lookup returns CDR1 SGDLS and CDR2 YYNGEE. CDR3 in amino acids: CASSRTTRTDTQYF. DNA of the CDR3: TGTGCCAGCAGCCGGACAACTCGCACAGATACGCAGTATTTT.

Written as DNA, the CDR3 is TGTGCCACCAGCGGCCGGGACAGATACGAGCAGTACTTC. It translates to CATSGRDRYEQYF. The chain links TRBV15 to TRBJ2-5, with TRBD1 identical over 7 bases. The DNA end lines up better with TRBJ2-7; the J call may be wrong. The CDR3 is made up of 13 amino acids. CDR1 and CDR2 from the germline V gene are LNHNV and YYDKDF (reference sequence).

The chain carries TRBV28 and TRBJ1-5; D unresolved. Trimming removed 7 bases at V and 3 bases at J, with 16 bases between. The CDR3 runs 15 residues. Germline V gene lookup returns CDR1 MDHEN and CDR2 SYDVKM. The CDR3 DNA reads TGTGCCAGCAACCCCGTTTCTAGACTCAATCAGCCCCAGCATTTT. Translating gives CASNPVSRLNQPQHF. Full variable domain (remainder filled in from reference TRBV28 and TRBJ1-5): DVKVTQSSRYLVKRTGEKVFLECVQDMDHENMFWYRQDPGLGLRLIYFSYDVKMKEKGDIPEGYSVSREKKERFSLILESASTNQTSMYLCASNPVSRLNQPQHFGDGTRLSIL.

This rearrangement joins TRBV19 to TRBJ1-1; D is unresolved. Trimming pared 4 bases from V and 0 bases from J, leaving 15 bases between. Germline CDR1 is LNHDA and CDR2 is SQIVND (reference sequence). The CDR3 runs to 16 residues. DNA for the CDR3: TGTGCCAGTAGTACCAGTGTAGGGAGGATGAACACTGAAGCTTTCTTT. Encoded protein: CASSTSVGRMNTEAFF.